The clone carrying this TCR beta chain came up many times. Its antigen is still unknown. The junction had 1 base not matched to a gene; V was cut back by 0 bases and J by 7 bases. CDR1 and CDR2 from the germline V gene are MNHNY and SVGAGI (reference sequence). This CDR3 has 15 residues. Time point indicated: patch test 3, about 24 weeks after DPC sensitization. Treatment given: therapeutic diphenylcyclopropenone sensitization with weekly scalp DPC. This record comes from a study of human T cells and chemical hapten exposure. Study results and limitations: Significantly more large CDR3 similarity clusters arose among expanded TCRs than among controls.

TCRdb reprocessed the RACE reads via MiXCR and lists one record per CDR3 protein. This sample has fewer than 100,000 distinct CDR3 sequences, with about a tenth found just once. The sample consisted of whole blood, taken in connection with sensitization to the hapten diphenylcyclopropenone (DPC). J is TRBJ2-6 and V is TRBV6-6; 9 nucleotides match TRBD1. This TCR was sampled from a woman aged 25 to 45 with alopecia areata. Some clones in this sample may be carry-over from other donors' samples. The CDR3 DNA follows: TGTGCCAGCAGTTACTCGGGACAGGGTGCCAACGTCCTGACTTTC. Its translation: CASSYSGQGANVLTF.